This T cell receptor (beta chain) was captured in a study of blood T cell repertoires in COVID-19. Background on the study: The origin of the acute and convalescent COVID-19 samples was the United States, Italy and Spain. In each case, the material was cDNA or gDNA derived from T cells, B-cell-depleted T cells, or PBMCs.

In Seattle, patients joined the study during active infection and were tracked longitudinally. Trimming shortened V by 7 bases and J by 7 bases, and 25 bases separated the two germline ends. Germline CDR1 and CDR2: SQVTM and ANQGSEA. The CDR3 extends over 15 amino acids. Per the authors' pipeline: The assay estimated nucleated cells by amplifying reference gene primers. TCRdb keeps only in-frame clones here, not all; method: immunoSEQ multiplex PCR. Clone size and the V and J calls come from that table; the DNA yielded D and trimming. The sample lists approximately 350,000 clones, about 90% occurring once.

The chain has TRBV29-1 and TRBJ2-5, with D perhaps TRBD1 (7 bases). This clonotype was sampled from a woman aged 50 to 60 with COVID-19, enrolled during active disease. The specimen sequenced was peripheral blood. The CDR3, as DNA: TGCAGCGCCCCGGACAGGAGGGTCGGGGTTGGGACCCAGTACTTC. Its translation: CSAPDRRVGVGTQYF.